This T cell receptor (beta chain) stems from a study of identical twins listed by TCRdb under 2016. About the full investigation: TCR alpha and beta repertoires from monozygotic twins, unrelated adults of various ages and cord blood were deep-sequenced to test whether fetal clonotypes persist. To rule out contamination, the twin experiments were replicated at different times with different library preparation protocols. Broad study findings and their caveats: Excess twin sharing in beta out-of-frame sequences was weaker because fewer shared sequences lowered the signal-to-noise ratio. Out-of-frame TCR alpha sharing in monozygotic twins was systematically underestimated by recombination models, whereas sharing between unrelated individuals was in agreement with the recombination models. Fewer insertions were carried by abundant cord blood beta clonotypes, a similar but weaker trend appeared in young adult naive repertoires, and no such trend appeared in memory repertoires. Because the same donors could not be followed over many years, conclusions were based on cross-sectional statistical analysis. Zero-insertion analyses could be partly confounded by invariant T cells such as MAIT and iNKT, although diverse VJ usage argued against such confounding for most clonotypes. Compared with coincidental sharing between unrelated individuals, out-of-frame TCR alpha sequences shared between twins had an excess of sequences with low generation probability.

The method was 5' RACE. This sample was sequenced with an Illumina HiSeq 2000. Template switching introduced a universal primer binding site; the final cDNA contained a unique molecular identifier, enabling accurate counting of TCR cDNA molecules. First-strand cDNA for TCR alpha and beta chains was synthesized from specific primers in the conserved constant-segment region. To control for contamination, every cDNA library was double barcoded, receiving both a SMART-Mk sample barcode and Illumina barcodes. TruSeq adapter sequences and Illumina sample barcodes were added in two successive PCR steps. TCR alpha and beta cDNA libraries were sequenced on the Illumina HiSeq platform with custom primers. Per the original workflow: MiGEC processed the raw reads to extract unique molecular identifiers, while MiXCR was used to determine the CDR3 positions. Recombination models were inferred per individual with the repgenHMM and IGoR tools using an EM algorithm. The tcR package in R was used for shared clonotype analysis, with sharing normalized by the product of cloneset sizes. To study raw recombination free of thymic and clonal selection effects, out-of-frame nonproductive sequences were analyzed. TCRdb ran its own pipeline on the public reads, namely fastp trimming at Q25 and MiXCR clone calling, and kept in-frame beta chains. All rows with the same CDR3 protein become a single entry with the most common DNA and genes. TCRdb's processing, not the authors' own work, is the source of the V and J calls. Within this sample are hundreds of thousands of distinct CDR3 sequences, with approximately 25% of them counted one time only. Of the sample, 2.9% falls within the top ten clones.

Every donor in the study was a healthy Caucasian. The twin cohort comprised three pairs of female monozygotic twins, all aged about 18 to 29 years. Positive isolation kits from Invitrogen were used to isolate CD4+ and CD8+ T cell populations. This clonotype was counted a single time. The antigen it binds to is not known. There are no base qualities to consult, and no much larger clone falls within one base. Reading from cysteine to phenylalanine, the CDR3 counts 16 amino acids. CDR3 DNA only is kept here, 48 bases in frame from base 1. After removal of 6 bases from V and 4 bases from J, the junction retains 12 bases not matched to a gene. CDR1 and CDR2 were assigned from the germline V gene as KGHSH and LQKENI. This same sample was also part of a study on T cells expressing NK-cell markers. As that second study puts it: TCR beta-chain repertoires were profiled in sorted CD3+CD56+NKG2C+, CD3+CD56+NKG2C- and CD3+CD56-NKG2C+ T-cell subsets from several donors. Among the eight sequenced donors, only one was HCMV-seronegative, while the other seven were HCMV-seropositive. In several experiments an anti-gammadeltaTCR antibody was added to restrict sorting to alphabetaTCR-expressing T cells. For five or six donors, the dominant CD3+CD56+NKG2C+ clonotypes were among the top 10 CD8+ clonotypes and accounted for about 1.0-7.5% of CD8+ T cells. Those dominant clonotypes were again the most abundant among CD3+CD56-NKG2C+ cells in a few donors, at about 25-65%. It remained unclear whether the expanded NKG2C-expressing T cell clones were specific for HCMV antigens. The study sequenced eight donors, all healthy volunteers chosen at random: three men and five women. A commercial ELISA kit detecting HCMV-specific IgG in serum was used to determine HCMV serostatus. MIGEC was used to demultiplex reads and group the reads by UMI, and MiTCR was used to assemble and quantify clonotypes. To exclude erroneous sequences, any TCR cDNA sequence not supported by at least two reads was discarded. Downstream repertoire analysis used the tcR package, and clonotypes were matched across fractions by CDR3 nucleotide sequence plus V segment. VDJmatch was used to annotate antigen specificity against VDJdb, with one amino acid substitution in CDR3 allowed.

The sequencing input was CD4+ T cells sorted from blood. This receptor was obtained from a woman between 18 and 30 years old in good health. The rearrangement joined TRBV18 to TRBJ2-7; 10 central bases correspond to TRBD1. The nucleotide sequence is TGTGCCAGCTCCGCGGCGCCGGGACAGGGGATATACGAGCAGTACTTC. It translates as CASSAAPGQGIYEQYF.